This T cell receptor (beta chain) was observed in a study of blood T cell repertoires in COVID-19. Per the germline V gene, CDR1 is MNHEY and CDR2 is SMNVEV (reference sequence). The CDR3 consists of 15 residues. The V gene lost 5 bases and the J gene lost 3 bases, with 14 bases spanning the gap. Original methodology: Estimation of nucleated cell counts was performed using reference gene primer amplification. The data were produced by immunoSEQ multiplex PCR, yet TCRdb's version contains in-frame clones alone and is incomplete. V and J calls and clone size are given by that table; D and trimming were obtained from the DNA. This sample has 150,000 or so clones, with under 85% found just once. Recovery among Cohort 3 donors was established by two negative PCRs, clearance, or symptom resolution.

This TCR was recovered from a man in his forties or fifties who had recovered from COVID-19. Sequenced: PBMCs or T cells enriched from blood (not recorded which). V gene TRBV27 combines with J gene TRBJ1-5; the D gene is possibly TRBD1 (5 bases). CDR3 residues: CASSPSGQTNQPQHF. The DNA of the CDR3 is TGTGCCAGCAGTCCGTCAGGGCAAACCAATCAGCCCCAGCATTTT.